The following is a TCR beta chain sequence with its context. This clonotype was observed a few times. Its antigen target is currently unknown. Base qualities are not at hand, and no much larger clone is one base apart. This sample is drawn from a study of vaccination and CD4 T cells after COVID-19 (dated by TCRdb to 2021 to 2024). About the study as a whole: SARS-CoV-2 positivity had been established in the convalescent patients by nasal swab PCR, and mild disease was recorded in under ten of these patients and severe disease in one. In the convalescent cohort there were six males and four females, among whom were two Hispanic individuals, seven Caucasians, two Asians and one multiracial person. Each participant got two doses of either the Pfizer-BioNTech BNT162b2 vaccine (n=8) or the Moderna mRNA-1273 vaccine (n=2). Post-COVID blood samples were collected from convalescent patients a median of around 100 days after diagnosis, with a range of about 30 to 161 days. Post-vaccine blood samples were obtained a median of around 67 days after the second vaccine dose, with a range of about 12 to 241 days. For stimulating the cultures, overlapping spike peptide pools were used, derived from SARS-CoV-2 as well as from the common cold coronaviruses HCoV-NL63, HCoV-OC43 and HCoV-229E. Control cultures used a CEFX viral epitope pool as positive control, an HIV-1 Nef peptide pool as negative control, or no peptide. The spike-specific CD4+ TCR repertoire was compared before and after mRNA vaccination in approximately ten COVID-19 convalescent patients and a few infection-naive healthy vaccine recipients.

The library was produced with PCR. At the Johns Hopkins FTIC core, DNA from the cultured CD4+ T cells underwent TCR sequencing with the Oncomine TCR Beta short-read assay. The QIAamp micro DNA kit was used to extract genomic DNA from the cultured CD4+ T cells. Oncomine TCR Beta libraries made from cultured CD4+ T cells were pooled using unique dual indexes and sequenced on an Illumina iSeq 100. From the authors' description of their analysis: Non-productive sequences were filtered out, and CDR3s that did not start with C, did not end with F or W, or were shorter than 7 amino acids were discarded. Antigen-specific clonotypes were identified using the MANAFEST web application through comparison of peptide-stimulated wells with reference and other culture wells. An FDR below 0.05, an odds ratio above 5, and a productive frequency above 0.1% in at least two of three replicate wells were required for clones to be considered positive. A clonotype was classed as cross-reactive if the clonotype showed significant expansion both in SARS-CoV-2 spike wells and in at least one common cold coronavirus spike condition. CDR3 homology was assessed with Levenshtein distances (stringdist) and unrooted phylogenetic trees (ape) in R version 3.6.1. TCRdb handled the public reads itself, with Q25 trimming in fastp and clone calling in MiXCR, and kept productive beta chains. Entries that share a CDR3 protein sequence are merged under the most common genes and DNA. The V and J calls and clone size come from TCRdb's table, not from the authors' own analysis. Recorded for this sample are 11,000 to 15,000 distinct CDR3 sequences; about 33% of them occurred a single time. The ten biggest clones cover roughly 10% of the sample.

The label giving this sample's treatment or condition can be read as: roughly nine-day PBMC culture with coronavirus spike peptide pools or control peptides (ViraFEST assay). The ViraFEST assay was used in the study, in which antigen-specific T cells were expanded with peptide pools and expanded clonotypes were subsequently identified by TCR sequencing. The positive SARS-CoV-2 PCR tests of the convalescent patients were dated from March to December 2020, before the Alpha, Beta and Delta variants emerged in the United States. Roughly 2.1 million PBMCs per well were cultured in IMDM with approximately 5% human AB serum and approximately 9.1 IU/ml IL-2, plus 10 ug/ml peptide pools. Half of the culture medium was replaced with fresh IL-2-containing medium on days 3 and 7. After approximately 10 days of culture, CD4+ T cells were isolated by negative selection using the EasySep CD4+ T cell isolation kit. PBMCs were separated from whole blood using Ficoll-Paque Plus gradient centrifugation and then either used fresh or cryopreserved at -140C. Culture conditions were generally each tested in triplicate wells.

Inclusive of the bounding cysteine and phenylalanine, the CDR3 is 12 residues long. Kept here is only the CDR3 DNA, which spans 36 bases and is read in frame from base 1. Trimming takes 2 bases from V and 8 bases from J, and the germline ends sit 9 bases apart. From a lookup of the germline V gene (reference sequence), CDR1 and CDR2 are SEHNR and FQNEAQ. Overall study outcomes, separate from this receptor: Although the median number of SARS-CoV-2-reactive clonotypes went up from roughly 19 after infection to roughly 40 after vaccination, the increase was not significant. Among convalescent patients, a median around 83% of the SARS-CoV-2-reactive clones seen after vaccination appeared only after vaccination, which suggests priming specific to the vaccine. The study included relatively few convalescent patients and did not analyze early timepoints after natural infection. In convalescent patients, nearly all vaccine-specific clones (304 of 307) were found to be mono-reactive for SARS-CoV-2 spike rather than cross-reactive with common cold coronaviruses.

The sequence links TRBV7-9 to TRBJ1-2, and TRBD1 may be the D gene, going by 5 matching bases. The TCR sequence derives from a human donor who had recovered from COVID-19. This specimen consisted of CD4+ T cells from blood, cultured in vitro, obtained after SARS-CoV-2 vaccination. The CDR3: CASSLFGGGYTF. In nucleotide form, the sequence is TGTGCCAGCAGCTTATTTGGGGGAGGCTACACCTTC.